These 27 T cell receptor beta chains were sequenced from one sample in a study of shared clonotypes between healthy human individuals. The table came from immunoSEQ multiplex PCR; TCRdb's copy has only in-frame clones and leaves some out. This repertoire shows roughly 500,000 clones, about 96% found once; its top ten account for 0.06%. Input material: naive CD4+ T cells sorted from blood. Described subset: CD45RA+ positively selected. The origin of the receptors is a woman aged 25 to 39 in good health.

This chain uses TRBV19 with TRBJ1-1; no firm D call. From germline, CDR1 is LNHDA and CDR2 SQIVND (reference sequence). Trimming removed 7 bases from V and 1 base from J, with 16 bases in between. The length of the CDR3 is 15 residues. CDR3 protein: CASTIGWSPNTEAFF. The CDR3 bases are TGTGCCAGTACCATTGGATGGTCCCCGAACACTGAAGCTTTCTTT.

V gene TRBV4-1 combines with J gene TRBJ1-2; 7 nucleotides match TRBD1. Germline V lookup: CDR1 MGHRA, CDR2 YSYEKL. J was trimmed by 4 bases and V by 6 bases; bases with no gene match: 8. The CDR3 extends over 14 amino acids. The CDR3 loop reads CASRGPGQSYGYTF. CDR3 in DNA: TGCGCCAGCAGGGGACCGGGACAGAGCTATGGCTACACCTTC.

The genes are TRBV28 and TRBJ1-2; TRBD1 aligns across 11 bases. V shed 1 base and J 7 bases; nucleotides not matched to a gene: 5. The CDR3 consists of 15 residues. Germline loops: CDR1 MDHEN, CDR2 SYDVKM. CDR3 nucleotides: TGTGCCAGCAGTTTATCCACCGGGACAGGGGGTGGCTACACCTTC. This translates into CASSLSTGTGGGYTF.

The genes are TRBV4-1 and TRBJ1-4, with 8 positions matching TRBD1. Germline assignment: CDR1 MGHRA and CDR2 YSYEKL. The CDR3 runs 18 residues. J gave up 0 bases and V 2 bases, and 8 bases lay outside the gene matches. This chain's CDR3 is CASSQWTGPKSTNEKLFF. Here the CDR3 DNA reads TGCGCCAGCAGCCAATGGACAGGGCCGAAGTCAACTAATGAAAAACTGTTTTTT.

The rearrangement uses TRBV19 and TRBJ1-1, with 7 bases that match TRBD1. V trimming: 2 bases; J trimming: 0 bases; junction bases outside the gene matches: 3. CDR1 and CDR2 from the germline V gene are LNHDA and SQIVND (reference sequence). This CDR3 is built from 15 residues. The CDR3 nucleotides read TGTGCCAGTAGTATACAAGGGGGCCTGAACACTGAAGCTTTCTTT. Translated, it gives CASSIQGGLNTEAFF.

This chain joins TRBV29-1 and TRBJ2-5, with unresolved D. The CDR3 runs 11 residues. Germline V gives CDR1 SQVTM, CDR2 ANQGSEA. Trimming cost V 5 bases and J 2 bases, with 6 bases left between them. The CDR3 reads CSVQWQETQYF. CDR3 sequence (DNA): TGCAGCGTTCAATGGCAAGAGACCCAGTACTTC.

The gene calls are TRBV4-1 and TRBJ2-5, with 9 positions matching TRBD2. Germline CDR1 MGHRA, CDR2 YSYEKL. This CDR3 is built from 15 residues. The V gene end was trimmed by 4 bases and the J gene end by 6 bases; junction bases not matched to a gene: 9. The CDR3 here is CASSLRHSGSQTQYF. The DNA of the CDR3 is TGCGCCAGCAGCCTCAGGCATAGCGGGAGCCAGACCCAGTACTTC.

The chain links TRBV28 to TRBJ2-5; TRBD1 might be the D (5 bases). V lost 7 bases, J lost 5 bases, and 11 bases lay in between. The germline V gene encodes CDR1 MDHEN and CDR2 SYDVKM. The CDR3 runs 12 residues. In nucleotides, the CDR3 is TGTGCCAGCACAAAGGGGTGGGAGACCCAGTACTTC. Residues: CASTKGWETQYF.

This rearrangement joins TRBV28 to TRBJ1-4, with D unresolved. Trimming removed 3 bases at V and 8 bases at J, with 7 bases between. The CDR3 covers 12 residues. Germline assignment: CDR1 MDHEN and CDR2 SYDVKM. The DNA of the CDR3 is TGTGCCAGCAGTTTTATAGGAGAAAAACTGTTTTTT. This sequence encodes CASSFIGEKLFF.

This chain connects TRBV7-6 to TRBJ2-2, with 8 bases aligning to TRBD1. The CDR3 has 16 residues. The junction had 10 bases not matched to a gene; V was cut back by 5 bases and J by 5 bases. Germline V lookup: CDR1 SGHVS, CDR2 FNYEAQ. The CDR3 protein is CASSRRDRSGTGELFF. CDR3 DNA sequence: TGTGCCAGCAGCAGACGGGACAGGTCAGGGACCGGGGAGCTGTTTTTT.

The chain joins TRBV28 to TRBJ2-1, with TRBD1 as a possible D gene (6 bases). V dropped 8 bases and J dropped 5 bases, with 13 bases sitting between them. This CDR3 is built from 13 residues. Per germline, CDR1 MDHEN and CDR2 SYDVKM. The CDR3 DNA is TGTGCCAGCCCCGGGACAAACGACAATGAGCAGTTCTTC. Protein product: CASPGTNDNEQFF.

CDR3 sequence: CASGTGTSGNTIYF. The DNA of the CDR3 is TGTGCCAGTGGGACAGGCACCTCTGGAAACACCATATATTTT. The chain employs TRBV9 and TRBJ1-3; 8 bases line up with TRBD1. V lost 8 bases, J lost 0 bases, and 4 bases stayed unmatched. Per the germline V gene, CDR1 is SGDLS and CDR2 is YYNGEE. The CDR3 length is 14 residues.

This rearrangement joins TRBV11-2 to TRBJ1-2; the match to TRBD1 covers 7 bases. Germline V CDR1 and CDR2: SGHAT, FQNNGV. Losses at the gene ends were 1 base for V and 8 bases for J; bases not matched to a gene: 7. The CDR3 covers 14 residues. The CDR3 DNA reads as TGTGCCAGCAGCTTAGCCTCAACAGGGGTAGGCTACACCTTC. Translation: CASSLASTGVGYTF. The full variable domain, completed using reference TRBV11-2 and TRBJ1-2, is EAGVAQSPRYKIIEKRQSVAFWCNPISGHATLYWYQQILGQGPKLLIQFQNNGVVDDSQLPKDRFSAERLKGVDSTLKIQPAKLEDSAVYLCASSLASTGVGYTFGSGTRLTVV.

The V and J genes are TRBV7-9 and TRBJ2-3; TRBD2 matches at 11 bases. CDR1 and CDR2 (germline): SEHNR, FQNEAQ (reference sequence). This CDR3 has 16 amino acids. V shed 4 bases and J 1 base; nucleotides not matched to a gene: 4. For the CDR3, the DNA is TGTGCCAGCAGCTCACCGGGACTAGCGGGCACAGATACGCAGTATTTT. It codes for CASSSPGLAGTDTQYF.

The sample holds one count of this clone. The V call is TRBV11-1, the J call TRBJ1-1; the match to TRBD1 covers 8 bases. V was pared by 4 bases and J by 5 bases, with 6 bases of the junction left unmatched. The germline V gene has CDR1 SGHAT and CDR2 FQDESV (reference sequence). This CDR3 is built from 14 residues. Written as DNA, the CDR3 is TGTGCCAGCAGCTCACAGGGGGATGGTACTGAAGCTTTCTTT. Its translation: CASSSQGDGTEAFF.

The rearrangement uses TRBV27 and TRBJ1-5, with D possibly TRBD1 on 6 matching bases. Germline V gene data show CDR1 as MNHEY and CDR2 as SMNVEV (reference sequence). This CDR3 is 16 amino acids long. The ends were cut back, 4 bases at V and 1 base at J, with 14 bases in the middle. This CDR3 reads CASSSTGKGSNQPQHF. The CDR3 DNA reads TGTGCCAGCAGTTCCACAGGGAAGGGGAGCAATCAGCCCCAGCATTTT.

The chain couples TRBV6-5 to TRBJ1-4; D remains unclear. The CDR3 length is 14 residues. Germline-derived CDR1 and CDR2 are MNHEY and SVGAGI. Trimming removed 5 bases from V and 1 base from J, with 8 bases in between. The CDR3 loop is CASSQTRTNEKLFF. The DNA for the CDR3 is TGTGCCAGCAGTCAAACGCGAACTAATGAAAAACTGTTTTTT.

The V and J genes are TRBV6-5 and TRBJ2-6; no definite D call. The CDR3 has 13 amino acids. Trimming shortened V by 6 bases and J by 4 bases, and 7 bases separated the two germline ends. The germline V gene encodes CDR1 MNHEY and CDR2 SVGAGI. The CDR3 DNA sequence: TGTGCCAGCAGGGGTCAAGGGGCCAACGTCCTGACTTTC. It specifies CASRGQGANVLTF.

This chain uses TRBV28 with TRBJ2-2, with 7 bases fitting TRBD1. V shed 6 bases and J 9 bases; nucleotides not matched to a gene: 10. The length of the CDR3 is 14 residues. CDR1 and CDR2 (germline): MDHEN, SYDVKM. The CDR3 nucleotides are TGTGCCAGCAGGTTGGCCCAGGGGGTCTGGGAGCTGTTTTTT. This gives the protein CASRLAQGVWELFF.

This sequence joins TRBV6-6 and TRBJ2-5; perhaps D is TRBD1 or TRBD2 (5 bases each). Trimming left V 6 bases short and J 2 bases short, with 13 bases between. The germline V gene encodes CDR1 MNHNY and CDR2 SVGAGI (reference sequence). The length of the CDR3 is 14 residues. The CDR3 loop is CASRDPGRQETQYF. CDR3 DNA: TGTGCCAGCAGGGATCCGGGACGACAAGAGACCCAGTACTTC.

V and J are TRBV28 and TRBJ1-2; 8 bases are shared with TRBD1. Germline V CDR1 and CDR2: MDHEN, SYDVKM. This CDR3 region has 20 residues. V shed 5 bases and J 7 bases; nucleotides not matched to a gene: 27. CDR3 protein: CASSPNPSRLSGRGTGGYTF. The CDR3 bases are TGTGCCAGCAGTCCAAACCCCTCCCGGCTCAGTGGTCGCGGGACAGGTGGCTACACCTTC.

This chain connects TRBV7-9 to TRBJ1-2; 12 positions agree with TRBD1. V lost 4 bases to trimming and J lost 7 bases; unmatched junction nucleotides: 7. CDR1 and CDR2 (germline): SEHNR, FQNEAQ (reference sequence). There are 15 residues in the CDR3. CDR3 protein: CASSSSGTGGCGYTF. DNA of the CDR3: TGTGCCAGCAGCTCGTCCGGGACAGGGGGCTGTGGCTACACCTTC. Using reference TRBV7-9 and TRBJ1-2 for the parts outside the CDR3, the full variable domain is DTGVSQNPRHKITKRGQNVTFRCDPISEHNRLYWYRQTLGQGPEFLTYFQNEAQLEKSRLLSDRFSAERPKGSFSTLEIQRTEQGDSAMYLCASSSSGTGGCGYTFGSGTRLTVV.

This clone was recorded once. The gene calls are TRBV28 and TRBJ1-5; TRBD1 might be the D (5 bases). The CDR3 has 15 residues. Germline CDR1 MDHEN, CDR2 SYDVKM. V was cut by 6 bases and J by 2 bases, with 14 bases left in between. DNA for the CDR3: TGTGCCAGCAGACCGGGACTCTGGGGCAATCAGCCCCAGCATTTT. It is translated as CASRPGLWGNQPQHF.

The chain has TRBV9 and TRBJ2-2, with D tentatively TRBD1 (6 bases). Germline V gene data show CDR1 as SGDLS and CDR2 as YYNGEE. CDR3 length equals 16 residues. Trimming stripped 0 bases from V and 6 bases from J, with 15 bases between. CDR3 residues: CASSVEDNRVAGELFF. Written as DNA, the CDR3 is TGTGCCAGCAGCGTAGAGGATAACAGGGTCGCCGGGGAGCTGTTTTTT.

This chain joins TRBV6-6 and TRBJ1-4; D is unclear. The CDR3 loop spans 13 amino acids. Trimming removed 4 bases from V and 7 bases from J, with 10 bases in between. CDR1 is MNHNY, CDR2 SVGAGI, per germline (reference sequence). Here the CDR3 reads CASSSLGGEKLFF. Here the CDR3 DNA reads TGTGCCAGCAGTTCGCTGGGTGGTGAAAAACTGTTTTTT.

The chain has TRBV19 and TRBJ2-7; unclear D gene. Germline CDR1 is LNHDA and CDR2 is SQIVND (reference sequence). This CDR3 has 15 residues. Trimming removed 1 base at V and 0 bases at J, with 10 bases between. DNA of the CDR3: TGTGCCAGTAGTATAGTCTGGGGAAGCTCCTACGAGCAGTACTTC. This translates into CASSIVWGSSYEQYF. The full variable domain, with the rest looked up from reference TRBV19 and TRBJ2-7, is DGGITQSPKYLFRKEGQNVTLSCEQNLNHDAMYWYRQDPGQGLRLIYYSQIVNDFQKGDIAEGYSVSREKKESFPLTVTSAQKNPTAFYLCASSIVWGSSYEQYFGPGTRLTVT.

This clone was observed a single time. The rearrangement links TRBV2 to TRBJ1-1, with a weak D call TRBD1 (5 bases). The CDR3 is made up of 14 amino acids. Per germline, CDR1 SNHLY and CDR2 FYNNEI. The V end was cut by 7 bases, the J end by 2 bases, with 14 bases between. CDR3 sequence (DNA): TGTGCCAGCACCCGGGAGGGGTTCAACACTGAAGCTTTCTTT. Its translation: CASTREGFNTEAFF.